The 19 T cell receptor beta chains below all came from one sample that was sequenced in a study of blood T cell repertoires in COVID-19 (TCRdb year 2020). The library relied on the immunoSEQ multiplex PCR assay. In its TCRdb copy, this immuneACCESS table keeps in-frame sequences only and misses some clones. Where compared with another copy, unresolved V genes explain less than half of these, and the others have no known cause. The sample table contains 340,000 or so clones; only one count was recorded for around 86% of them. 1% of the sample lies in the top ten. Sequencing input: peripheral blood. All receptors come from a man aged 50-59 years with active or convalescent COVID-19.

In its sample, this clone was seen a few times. The CDR3 bases are TGTGCCAGCAGCTTAGTTCCGGGATGGAACACTGAAGCTTTCTTT. It yields the protein CASSLVPGWNTEAFF. This chain connects TRBV7-2 to TRBJ1-1; D gene unclear. There are 15 residues in the CDR3. The germline V gene has CDR1 SGHTA and CDR2 FQGNSA. Trimming removed 1 base from V and 1 base from J, with 10 bases in between.

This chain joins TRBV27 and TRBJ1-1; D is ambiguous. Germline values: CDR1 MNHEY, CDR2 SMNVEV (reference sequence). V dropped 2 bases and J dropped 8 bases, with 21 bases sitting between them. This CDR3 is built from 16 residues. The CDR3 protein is CASSLSKDILTYEAFF. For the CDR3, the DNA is TGTGCCAGCAGTTTAAGTAAAGACATACTTACCTACGAAGCTTTCTTT.

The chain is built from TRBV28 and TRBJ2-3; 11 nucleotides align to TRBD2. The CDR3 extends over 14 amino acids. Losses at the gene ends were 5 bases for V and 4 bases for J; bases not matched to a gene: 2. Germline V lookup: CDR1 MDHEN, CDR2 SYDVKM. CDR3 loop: CASSLAGGPDTQYF. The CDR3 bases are TGTGCCAGCAGTCTAGCGGGAGGCCCAGATACGCAGTATTTT.

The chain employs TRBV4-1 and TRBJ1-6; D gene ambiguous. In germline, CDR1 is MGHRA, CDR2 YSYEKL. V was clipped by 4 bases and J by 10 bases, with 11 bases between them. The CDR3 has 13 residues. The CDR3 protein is CASSLGSGSPLHF. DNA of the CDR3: TGCGCCAGCAGCCTAGGGTCGGGATCACCCCTCCACTTT.

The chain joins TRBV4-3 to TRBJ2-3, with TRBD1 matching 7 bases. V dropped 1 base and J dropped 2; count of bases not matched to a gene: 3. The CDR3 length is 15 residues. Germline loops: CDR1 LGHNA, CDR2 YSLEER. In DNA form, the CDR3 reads TGCGCCAGCAGCCAAGGACAGGGCCCCACAGATACGCAGTATTTT. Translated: CASSQGQGPTDTQYF.

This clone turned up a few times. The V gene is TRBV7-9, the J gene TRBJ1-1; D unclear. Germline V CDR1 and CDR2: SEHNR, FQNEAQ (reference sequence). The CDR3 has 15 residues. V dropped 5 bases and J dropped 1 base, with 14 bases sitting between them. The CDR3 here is CASSPIRTENTEAFF. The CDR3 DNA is TGTGCCAGCAGCCCGATTAGGACTGAGAACACTGAAGCTTTCTTT.

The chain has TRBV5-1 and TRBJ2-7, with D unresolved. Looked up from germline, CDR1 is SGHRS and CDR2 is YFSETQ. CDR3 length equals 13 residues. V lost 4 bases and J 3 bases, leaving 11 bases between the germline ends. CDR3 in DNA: TGCGCCAGCAGCGTGGTCAGCGACTACGAGCAGTACTTC. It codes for CASSVVSDYEQYF.

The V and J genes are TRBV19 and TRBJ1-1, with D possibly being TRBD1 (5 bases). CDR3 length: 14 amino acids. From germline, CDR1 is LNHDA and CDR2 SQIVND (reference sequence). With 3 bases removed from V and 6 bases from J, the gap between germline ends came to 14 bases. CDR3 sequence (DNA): TGTGCCAGTAGTATTCAATGGGGGGAGGCTGAAGCTTTCTTT. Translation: CASSIQWGEAEAFF.

The CDR3 here is CASSLGVAGGSYNEQFF. The CDR3 nucleotides are TGTGCCAGCAGCTTAGGGGTAGCGGGAGGCTCCTACAATGAGCAGTTCTTC. The J gene is TRBJ2-1, the V gene TRBV7-3; 10 bases line up with TRBD2. With 2 bases clipped from V and 0 bases from J, the junction kept 4 bases outside the gene matches. This CDR3 contains 17 residues. The germline V gene has CDR1 SGHTA and CDR2 FQGTGA.

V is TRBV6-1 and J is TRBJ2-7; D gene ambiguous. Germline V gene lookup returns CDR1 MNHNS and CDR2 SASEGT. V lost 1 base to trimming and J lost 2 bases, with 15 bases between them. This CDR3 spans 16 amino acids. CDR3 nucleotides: TGTGCCAGCAGTGAAGGTAGATGGGCCGGTACCTACGAGCAGTACTTC. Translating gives CASSEGRWAGTYEQYF.

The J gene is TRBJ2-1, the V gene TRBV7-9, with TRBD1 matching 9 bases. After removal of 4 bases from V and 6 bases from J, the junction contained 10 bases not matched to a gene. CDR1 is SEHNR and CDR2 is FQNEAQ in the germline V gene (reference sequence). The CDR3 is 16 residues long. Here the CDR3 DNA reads TGTGCCAGCAGCTATGATCCGGGACAGGGCTCCAATGAGCAGTTCTTC. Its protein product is CASSYDPGQGSNEQFF.

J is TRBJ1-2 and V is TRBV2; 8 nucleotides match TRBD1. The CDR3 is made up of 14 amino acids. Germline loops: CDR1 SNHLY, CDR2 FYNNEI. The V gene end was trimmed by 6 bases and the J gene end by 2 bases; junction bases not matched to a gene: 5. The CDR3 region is CASRDRATNYGYTF. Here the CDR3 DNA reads TGTGCCAGCAGGGACAGGGCCACCAACTATGGCTACACCTTC.

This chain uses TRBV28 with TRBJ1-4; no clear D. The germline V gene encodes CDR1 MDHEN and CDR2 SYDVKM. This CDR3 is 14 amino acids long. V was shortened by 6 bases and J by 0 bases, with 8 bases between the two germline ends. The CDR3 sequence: CASSTTATNEKLFF. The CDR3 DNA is TGTGCCAGCAGCACAACCGCAACTAATGAAAAACTGTTTTTT. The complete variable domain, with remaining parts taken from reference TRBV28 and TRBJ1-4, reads DVKVTQSSRYLVKRTGEKVFLECVQDMDHENMFWYRQDPGLGLRLIYFSYDVKMKEKGDIPEGYSVSREKKERFSLILESASTNQTSMYLCASSTTATNEKLFFGSGTQLSVL.

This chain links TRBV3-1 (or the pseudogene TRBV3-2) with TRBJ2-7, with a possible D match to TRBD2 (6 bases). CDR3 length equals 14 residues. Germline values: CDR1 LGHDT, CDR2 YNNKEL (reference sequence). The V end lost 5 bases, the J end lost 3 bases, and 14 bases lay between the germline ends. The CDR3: CASSSRQTSYEQYF. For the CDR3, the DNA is TGTGCCAGCAGCTCCCGACAGACTAGCTACGAGCAGTACTTC.

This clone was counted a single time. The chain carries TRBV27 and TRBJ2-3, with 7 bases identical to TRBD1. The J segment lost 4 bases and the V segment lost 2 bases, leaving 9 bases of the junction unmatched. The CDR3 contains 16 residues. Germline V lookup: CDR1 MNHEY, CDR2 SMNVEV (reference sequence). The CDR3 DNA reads TGTGCCAGCAGTTTAGGCGGCCTGGGGACAGCAGATACGCAGTATTTT. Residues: CASSLGGLGTADTQYF.

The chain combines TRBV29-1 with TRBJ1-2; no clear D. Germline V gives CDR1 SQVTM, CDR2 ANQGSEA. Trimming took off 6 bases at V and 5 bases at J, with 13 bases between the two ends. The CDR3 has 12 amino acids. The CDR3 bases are TGCAGCGTAAGCGCCGGGGAATATGGCTACACCTTC. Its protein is CSVSAGEYGYTF.

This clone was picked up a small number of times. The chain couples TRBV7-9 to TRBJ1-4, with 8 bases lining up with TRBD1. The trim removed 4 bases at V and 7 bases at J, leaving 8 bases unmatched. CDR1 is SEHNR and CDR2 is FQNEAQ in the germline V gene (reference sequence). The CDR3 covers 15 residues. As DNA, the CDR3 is TGTGCCAGCAGCTCAGGACAGGGCTTGGGTGAAAAACTGTTTTTT. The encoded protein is CASSSGQGLGEKLFF. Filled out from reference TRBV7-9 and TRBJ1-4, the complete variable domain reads DTGVSQNPRHKITKRGQNVTFRCDPISEHNRLYWYRQTLGQGPEFLTYFQNEAQLEKSRLLSDRFSAERPKGSFSTLEIQRTEQGDSAMYLCASSSGQGLGEKLFFGSGTQLSVL.

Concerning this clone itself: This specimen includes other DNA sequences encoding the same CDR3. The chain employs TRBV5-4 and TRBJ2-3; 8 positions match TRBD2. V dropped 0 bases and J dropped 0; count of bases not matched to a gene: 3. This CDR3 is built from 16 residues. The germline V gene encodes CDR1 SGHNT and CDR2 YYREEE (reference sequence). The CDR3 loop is CASSLVGTRSTDTQYF. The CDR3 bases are TGTGCCAGCAGCTTGGTGGGGACTAGGAGCACAGATACGCAGTATTTT.

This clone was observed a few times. CDR3 coding DNA: TGTGCCAGCAGCCCGTCCCGGGACAGGGTCCAGTACGAGCAGTACTTC. It specifies CASSPSRDRVQYEQYF. This chain joins TRBV5-4 and TRBJ2-7; 9 bases are a match to TRBD1. CDR1 and CDR2 from the germline V gene are SGHNT and YYREEE (reference sequence). The J segment lost 4 bases and the V segment lost 4 bases, leaving 12 bases of the junction unmatched. The CDR3 has 16 amino acids. Drawing the rest from reference TRBV5-4 and TRBJ2-7, the complete variable domain is ETGVTQSPTHLIKTRGQQVTLRCSSQSGHNTVSWYQQALGQGPQFIFQYYREEENGRGNFPPRFSGLQFPNYSSELNVNALELDDSALYLCASSPSRDRVQYEQYFGPGTRLTVT.